The 5 T cell receptor beta chains listed next were all sequenced from one sample in a study of blood T cell repertoires in COVID-19. TCRdb keeps only in-frame clones here, not all; method: immunoSEQ multiplex PCR. Of about 170,000 clones in the sample, just under 85% were seen once. The sample comprised peripheral blood. The receptor source for this set is an elderly woman with COVID-19, enrolled during active disease.

The V and J genes are TRBV7-2 and TRBJ1-4; 10 bases agree with TRBD1. The CDR3 consists of 14 residues. The germline V gene has CDR1 SGHTA and CDR2 FQGNSA. Unmatched junction bases numbered 6, after V lost 6 bases and J lost 8 bases. The CDR3 loop is CASSPGTGEEKLFF. The CDR3 DNA reads TGTGCCAGCAGTCCCGGGACAGGGGAAGAAAAACTGTTTTTT.

The chain uses TRBV19 and TRBJ1-2, with D possibly being TRBD1 (6 bases). This CDR3 comprises 14 residues. V lost 4 bases and J lost 6, with 15 bases in between. Germline CDR1 reads LNHDA; CDR2 reads SQIVND (reference sequence). CDR3 in amino acids: CASSTPRGAHGYTF. CDR3 DNA: TGTGCCAGTAGTACCCCCCGGGGGGCGCATGGCTACACCTTC.

This chain connects TRBV27 to TRBJ1-2; 7 bases agree with TRBD1. Germline CDR1 MNHEY, CDR2 SMNVEV (reference sequence). The CDR3 has 14 residues. J was trimmed by 7 bases and V by 3 bases; bases with no gene match: 8. CDR3 loop: CASSFLTGQRGYTF. For the CDR3, the DNA is TGTGCCAGCAGTTTCCTGACAGGGCAGCGTGGCTACACCTTC.

This clone was observed once. The rearrangement links TRBV6-5 to TRBJ2-3; possible D gene TRBD2, 6 bases. This CDR3 comprises 13 residues. The V and J ends lost 6 bases and 5 bases respectively, with 12 bases between them. Germline CDR1 is MNHEY and CDR2 is SVGAGI. The CDR3 DNA reads TGTGCCAGCAGCAACAGGAGGGGAGATACGCAGTATTTT. Its translation: CASSNRRGDTQYF.

The J gene is TRBJ2-3, the V gene TRBV6-6; no definite D call. The length of the CDR3 is 14 residues. Per germline, CDR1 MNHNY and CDR2 SVGAGI (reference sequence). V was shortened by 6 bases and J by 0 bases, with 10 bases between the two germline ends. The CDR3 sequence is CASRARYSTDTQYF. CDR3 in DNA: TGTGCCAGCAGAGCCCGTTATAGCACAGATACGCAGTATTTT.